The 23 T cell receptor beta chains in this list originate from one sample, sequenced in a study of shared clonotypes between healthy human individuals. Sequencing was performed with immunoSEQ multiplex PCR; in TCRdb, only in-frame clones are kept and a portion is missing. Here the sample spans roughly 2 million clones, around 95% being singletons. The material sequenced was naive CD4+ T cells sorted from blood. Stated subset: CD45RA+ positively selected. Source of these receptors: a man aged 18 to 29 in good health.

Regarding this clone: At the DNA level, this CDR3 is encoded by other sequences in the same sample as well. The V gene is TRBV9, the J gene TRBJ2-7; D uncertain. Germline lookup yields CDR1 SGDLS and CDR2 YYNGEE. The CDR3 runs to 13 residues. V lost 2 bases to trimming and J lost 3 bases, with 9 bases between them. CDR3 DNA sequence: TGTGCCAGCAGCGTCGGCCCGGACTACGAGCAGTACTTC. Amino acids: CASSVGPDYEQYF.

The gene calls are TRBV6-6 and TRBJ1-5; maybe TRBD1 (5 bases). CDR3 length equals 15 residues. V shed 2 bases and J shed 7 bases, with 15 bases lying between them. CDR1 and CDR2 from the germline V gene are MNHNY and SVGAGI (reference sequence). The CDR3 region has the DNA TGTGCCAGCAGTTACAAGGAGGGGTCTGGACAGCCCCAGCATTTT. It yields the protein CASSYKEGSGQPQHF.

Points on this clone: The identical CDR3 is also encoded by other nucleotide sequences in the sample. The chain joins TRBV27 to TRBJ1-6, with D unresolved. Looked up from germline, CDR1 is MNHEY and CDR2 is SMNVEV (reference sequence). The CDR3 has 17 amino acids. V lost 2 bases to trimming and J lost 0 bases, with 11 bases between them. CDR3 in amino acids: CASSLEAASSYNSPLHF. The DNA of the CDR3 is TGTGCCAGCAGTTTAGAGGCGGCAAGCTCCTATAATTCACCCCTCCACTTT.

The V gene is TRBV9, the J gene TRBJ2-1; the match to TRBD1 covers 9 bases. The germline V gene has CDR1 SGDLS and CDR2 YYNGEE. V shed 6 bases and J 7 bases; nucleotides not matched to a gene: 11. The CDR3 loop spans 15 amino acids. The CDR3 DNA follows: TGTGCCAGCACGAAACTGGGACAGGGAACGAATGAGCAGTTCTTC. Its protein product is CASTKLGQGTNEQFF.

The chain is built from TRBV4-1 and TRBJ1-1; D is perhaps TRBD1 (6 bases). The V gene lost 3 bases and the J gene lost 5 bases, with 22 bases spanning the gap. The CDR3 has 17 residues. Looked up from germline, CDR1 is MGHRA and CDR2 is YSYEKL. The CDR3 sequence: CASSQGAGPIWRTEAFF. CDR3 bases: TGCGCCAGCAGCCAGGGGGCGGGACCCATTTGGAGAACTGAAGCTTTCTTT.

This clone occurred a few times. The DNA of the CDR3 is TGTGCCAGTAGGTTGGACGGGAACTATGGCTACACCTTC. Translating gives CASRLDGNYGYTF. The chain is built from TRBV19 and TRBJ1-2; D call uncertain. This CDR3 contains 13 residues. CDR1 and CDR2 from the germline V gene are LNHDA and SQIVND (reference sequence). V was clipped by 6 bases and J by 2 bases, with 10 bases between them.

The V gene is TRBV6-6, the J gene TRBJ2-1; the D gene is possibly TRBD1 (5 bases). The CDR3 consists of 15 residues. Trimming took 6 bases from V and 5 from J, leaving 17 bases between them. From germline, CDR1 is MNHNY and CDR2 SVGAGI (reference sequence). Here the CDR3 reads CASRERGITDNEQFF. DNA for the CDR3: TGTGCCAGCAGAGAAAGGGGTATTACAGACAATGAGCAGTTCTTC.

On this clone: This CDR3 is also generated by other DNA sequences in the sample. The rearrangement joins TRBV6-5 to TRBJ2-1; 9 bases align to TRBD1. Per germline, CDR1 MNHEY and CDR2 SVGAGI. There are 16 residues in the CDR3. V trimming: 4 bases; J trimming: 2 bases; junction bases outside the gene matches: 6. CDR3: CASSLDRGRAYNEQFF. The CDR3, as DNA: TGTGCCAGCAGTTTGGACAGGGGTAGGGCCTACAATGAGCAGTTCTTC.

The V gene is TRBV9, the J gene TRBJ2-2; D possibly corresponds to TRBD2 (6 bases). There are 16 residues in the CDR3. V dropped 0 bases and J dropped 4 bases, with 13 bases sitting between them. Germline-derived CDR1 and CDR2 are SGDLS and YYNGEE. CDR3: CASSVEASAFTGELFF. CDR3 DNA: TGTGCCAGCAGCGTAGAAGCTAGCGCGTTCACCGGGGAGCTGTTTTTT.

CDR3 region: CASSRGTSGSETQYF. DNA for the CDR3: TGTGCCAGCAGCCGCGGGACTAGCGGGAGTGAGACCCAGTACTTC. The rearrangement links TRBV5-4 to TRBJ2-5; the match to TRBD2 covers 14 bases. J lost 5 bases, V lost 4 bases, and 4 bases had no gene match. The CDR3 has 15 residues. CDR1 SGHNT and CDR2 YYREEE come from the germline V gene (reference sequence).

The chain links TRBV25-1 to TRBJ2-5, with 7 bases identical to TRBD2. This CDR3 is built from 15 residues. Germline V gives CDR1 MGHDK, CDR2 SYGVNS. The V and J ends lost 4 bases and 5 bases, in that order; junction bases with no gene match: 10. The CDR3 region has the DNA TGTGCCAGCAGTGTGGCCGGGGGGATAGCGGAGACCCAGTACTTC. It specifies CASSVAGGIAETQYF.

The chain couples TRBV30 to TRBJ1-5; D possibly corresponds to TRBD1 (5 bases). V was trimmed by 5 bases and J by 6 bases, leaving 8 bases between them. The CDR3 has 11 residues. Germline V gives CDR1 GTSNPN, CDR2 SVGIG (reference sequence). CDR3 nucleotide sequence: TGTGCCTGGGGCGGGGGTCAGCCCCAGCATTTT. Translation: CAWGGGQPQHF.

The CDR3 here is CASSPGQSLYEQYF. The DNA of the CDR3 is TGTGCCAGCAGCCCTGGGCAGAGCCTCTACGAGCAGTACTTC. The V gene is TRBV5-4, the J gene TRBJ2-7, with D unresolved. This CDR3 region has 14 residues. V dropped 4 bases and J dropped 3 bases, with 14 bases sitting between them. Per the germline V gene, CDR1 is SGHNT and CDR2 is YYREEE (reference sequence).

This sequence joins TRBV6-1 and TRBJ2-5; D is unclear. V was pared by 8 bases and J by 5 bases, with 12 bases between. The CDR3 extends over 12 amino acids. Looked up from germline, CDR1 is MNHNS and CDR2 is SASEGT. The CDR3 nucleotides read TGTGCCAGCGAAGCCTCCGAGGAGACCCAGTACTTC. This sequence encodes CASEASEETQYF.

This clone was seen once. The sample carries other DNA sequences with the same CDR3. This chain links TRBV5-1 with TRBJ2-1; D ambiguous. Germline V lookup: CDR1 SGHRS, CDR2 YFSETQ. With 2 bases removed from V and 0 bases from J, the gap between germline ends came to 3 bases. This CDR3 spans 13 amino acids. DNA for the CDR3: TGCGCCAGCAGCTTTGACTCCTACAATGAGCAGTTCTTC. Protein product: CASSFDSYNEQFF.

V is TRBV2 and J is TRBJ2-1; 16 bases fit TRBD2. This CDR3 has 17 amino acids. Trimming at V came to 10 bases and at J to 3 bases, leaving 9 bases not matched to a gene. The V gene's germline CDR1 is SNHLY and CDR2 FYNNEI. This CDR3 reads CATSGTSGRANYNEQFF. The CDR3 DNA reads TGTGCCACTTCCGGGACTAGCGGGAGGGCCAACTACAATGAGCAGTTCTTC.

This rearrangement joins TRBV19 to TRBJ1-2; tentatively, D is TRBD1 (6 bases). CDR1 LNHDA and CDR2 SQIVND come from the germline V gene (reference sequence). V lost 4 bases, J lost 8 bases, and 17 bases lay in between. The CDR3 has 14 residues. CDR3 nucleotides: TGTGCCAGTAGTACCCTCCTAGGGGGAGGAGGCTACACCTTC. It encodes CASSTLLGGGGYTF. The full variable domain, with the rest looked up from reference TRBV19 and TRBJ1-2, is DGGITQSPKYLFRKEGQNVTLSCEQNLNHDAMYWYRQDPGQGLRLIYYSQIVNDFQKGDIAEGYSVSREKKESFPLTVTSAQKNPTAFYLCASSTLLGGGGYTFGSGTRLTVV.

V and J are TRBV19 and TRBJ2-7; D remains ambiguous. The CDR3 is 15 residues long. From germline, CDR1 is LNHDA and CDR2 SQIVND (reference sequence). V was shortened by 6 bases and J by 5 bases, with 20 bases between the two germline ends. The DNA for the CDR3 is TGTGCCAGTAGAACTACGTTTTTGGGGATCCACGAGCAGTACTTC. It is translated as CASRTTFLGIHEQYF.

The V gene is TRBV30, the J gene TRBJ2-3; D perhaps matches TRBD2 (6 bases). The CDR3 spans 12 residues. V lost 5 bases and J lost 4, with 10 bases in between. CDR1 and CDR2 from the germline V gene are GTSNPN and SVGIG (reference sequence). The DNA for the CDR3 is TGTGCCTGGGGGGGGACCCCAGATACGCAGTATTTT. Encoded protein: CAWGGTPDTQYF.

Concerning this clone itself: The same CDR3 arises from other DNA sequences in this sample as well. V usage is TRBV18 and J usage is TRBJ2-3; D unclear. Germline values: CDR1 KGHSH, CDR2 LQKENI. Deletions cut 2 bases from V and 4 bases from J, with 7 bases between. The CDR3 contains 13 residues. CDR3 region: CASSPSSSDTQYF. In nucleotides, the CDR3 is TGTGCCAGCTCACCATCGAGCTCAGATACGCAGTATTTT.

The chain employs TRBV4-1 and TRBJ2-7, with D perhaps TRBD2 (6 bases). Germline V CDR1 and CDR2: MGHRA, YSYEKL. Trimming shortened V by 1 base and J by 3 bases, and 16 bases separated the two germline ends. This CDR3 has 16 residues. The CDR3 here is CASSQGGVDTHYEQYF. In nucleotides, the CDR3 is TGCGCCAGCAGCCAAGGGGGGGTGGACACCCACTACGAGCAGTACTTC.

V is TRBV6-5 and J is TRBJ1-4; D unclear. Deletions cut 2 bases from V and 7 bases from J, with 11 bases between. The CDR3 spans 14 residues. The germline V gene has CDR1 MNHEY and CDR2 SVGAGI. CDR3 sequence: CASSYRQPVEKLFF. The CDR3 region has the DNA TGTGCCAGCAGTTACCGGCAACCAGTTGAAAAACTGTTTTTT.

V is TRBV4-3 and J is TRBJ2-7; D may be TRBD1 (6 bases). The CDR3 covers 17 residues. V was clipped by 0 bases and J by 2 bases, with 17 bases between them. From germline, CDR1 is LGHNA and CDR2 YSLEER. The CDR3 spells CASSQELGDNFPYEQYF. The CDR3 bases are TGCGCCAGCAGCCAAGAATTAGGGGACAATTTCCCCTACGAGCAGTACTTC.